This section outlines one TCR beta chain sequence together with its context. Its antigen is not known. Assay used: immunoSEQ multiplex PCR; TCRdb lists only in-frame clones, some missing. The table has about 600,000 clones, 97% seen once. The CDR3 consists of 13 residues. The germline gives CDR1 LNHDA, CDR2 SQIVND (reference sequence). V lost 7 bases to trimming and J lost 2 bases; unmatched junction nucleotides: 4. This specimen belongs to a study of shared clonotypes between healthy human individuals. Study-level findings and limits: Rarefaction demonstrated incomplete sorted-subset sequencing despite large depth.

The origin of this receptor is a woman in her 30s in good health. Sequenced material: naive CD4+ T cells sorted from blood. The subset was: CD45RA+ positively selected. This chain uses TRBV19 with TRBJ1-2; 7 bases match TRBD1. CDR3: CASNPTGNYGYTF. CDR3 bases: TGTGCCAGTAACCCGACAGGGAACTATGGCTACACCTTC.